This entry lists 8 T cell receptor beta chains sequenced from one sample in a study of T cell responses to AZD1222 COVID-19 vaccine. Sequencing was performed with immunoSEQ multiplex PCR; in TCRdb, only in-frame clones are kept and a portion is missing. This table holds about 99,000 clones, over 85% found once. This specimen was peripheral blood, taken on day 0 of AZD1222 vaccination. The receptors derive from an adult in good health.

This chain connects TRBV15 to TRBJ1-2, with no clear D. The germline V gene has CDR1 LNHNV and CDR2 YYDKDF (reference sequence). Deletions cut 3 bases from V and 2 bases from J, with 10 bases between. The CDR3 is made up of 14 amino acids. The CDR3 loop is CATSRNVVNYGYTF. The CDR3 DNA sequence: TGTGCCACCAGCAGGAACGTAGTAAACTATGGCTACACCTTC.

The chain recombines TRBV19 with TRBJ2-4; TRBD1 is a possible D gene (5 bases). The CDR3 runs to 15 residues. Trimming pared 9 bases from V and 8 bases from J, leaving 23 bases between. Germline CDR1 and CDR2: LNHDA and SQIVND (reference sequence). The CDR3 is CASGNRQQTADIQYF. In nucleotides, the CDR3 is TGTGCCAGCGGCAACCGACAGCAAACAGCAGACATTCAGTACTTC. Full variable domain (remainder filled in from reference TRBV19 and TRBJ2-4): DGGITQSPKYLFRKEGQNVTLSCEQNLNHDAMYWYRQDPGQGLRLIYYSQIVNDFQKGDIAEGYSVSREKKESFPLTVTSAQKNPTAFYLCASGNRQQTADIQYFGAGTRLSVL.

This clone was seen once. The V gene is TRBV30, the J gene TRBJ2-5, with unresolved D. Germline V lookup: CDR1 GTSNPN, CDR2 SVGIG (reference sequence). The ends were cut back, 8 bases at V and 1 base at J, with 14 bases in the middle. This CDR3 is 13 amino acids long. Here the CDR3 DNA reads TGTGCCCACCTGACAAAGGGCCAAGAGACCCAGTACTTC. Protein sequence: CAHLTKGQETQYF.

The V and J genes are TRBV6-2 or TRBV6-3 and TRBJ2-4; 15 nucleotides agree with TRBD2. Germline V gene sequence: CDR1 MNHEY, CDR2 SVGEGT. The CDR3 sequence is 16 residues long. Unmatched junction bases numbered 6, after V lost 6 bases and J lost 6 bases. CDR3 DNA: TGTGCCAGCAGCTCCGGACTAGCGGGAGGGGGAAACATTCAGTACTTC. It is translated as CASSSGLAGGGNIQYF.

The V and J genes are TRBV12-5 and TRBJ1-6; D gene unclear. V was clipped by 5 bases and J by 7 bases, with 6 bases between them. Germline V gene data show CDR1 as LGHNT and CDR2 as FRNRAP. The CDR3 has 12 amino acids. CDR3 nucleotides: TGTGCTAGTGGTACAGACAATTCACCCCTCCACTTT. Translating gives CASGTDNSPLHF.

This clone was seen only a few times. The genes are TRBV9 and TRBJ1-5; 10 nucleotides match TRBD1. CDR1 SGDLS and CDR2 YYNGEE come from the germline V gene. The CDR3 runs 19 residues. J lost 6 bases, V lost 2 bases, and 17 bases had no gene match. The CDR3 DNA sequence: TGTGCCAGCAGCGTTGACGGGACAGGGGTCATTAGGTCGGGTCAGCCCCAGCATTTT. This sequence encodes CASSVDGTGVIRSGQPQHF.

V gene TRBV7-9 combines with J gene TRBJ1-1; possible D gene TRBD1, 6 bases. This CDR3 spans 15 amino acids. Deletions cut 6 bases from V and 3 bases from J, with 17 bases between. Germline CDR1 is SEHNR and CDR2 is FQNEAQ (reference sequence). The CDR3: CASSKAMGADTEAFF. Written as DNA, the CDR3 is TGTGCCAGCAGTAAGGCTATGGGGGCTGACACTGAAGCTTTCTTT.

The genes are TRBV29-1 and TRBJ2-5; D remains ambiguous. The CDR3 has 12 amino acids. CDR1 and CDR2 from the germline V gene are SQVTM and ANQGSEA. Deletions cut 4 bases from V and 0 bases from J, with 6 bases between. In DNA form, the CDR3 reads TGCAGCGTTGCGGTTAACCAAGAGACCCAGTACTTC. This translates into CSVAVNQETQYF.